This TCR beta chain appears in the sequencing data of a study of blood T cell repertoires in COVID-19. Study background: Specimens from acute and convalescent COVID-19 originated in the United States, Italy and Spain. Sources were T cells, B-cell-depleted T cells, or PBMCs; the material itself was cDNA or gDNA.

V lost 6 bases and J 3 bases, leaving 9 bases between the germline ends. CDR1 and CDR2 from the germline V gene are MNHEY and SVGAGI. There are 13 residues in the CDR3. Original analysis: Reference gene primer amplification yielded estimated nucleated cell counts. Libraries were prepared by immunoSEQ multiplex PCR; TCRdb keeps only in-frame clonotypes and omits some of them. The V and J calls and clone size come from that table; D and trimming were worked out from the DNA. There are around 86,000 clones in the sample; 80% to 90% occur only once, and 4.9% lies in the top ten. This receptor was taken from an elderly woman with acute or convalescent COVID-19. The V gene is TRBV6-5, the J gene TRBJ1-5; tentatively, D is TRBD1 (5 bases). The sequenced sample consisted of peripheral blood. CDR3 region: CASRFRVNQPQHF. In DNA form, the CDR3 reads TGTGCCAGCAGGTTCAGGGTCAATCAGCCCCAGCATTTT.